This is a list of T cell receptor beta chains from one sample in a study of identical twins. TCRdb itself ran the 5' RACE reads through MiXCR, one entry per CDR3 protein. The sample lists some 900,000 distinct CDR3 sequences, approximately 13% occurring once. These sequences were also reported in another study, on yellow fever vaccine responses in identical twins.

Sequencing input: PBMCs. Every receptor here comes from a woman aged 18-29 years in good health. Both conserved end residues are part of each CDR3. A D gene is named only where the DNA matches it firmly. Expanded clones are given a class, and other clones once, few, many or no size at all.

v_call: TRBV5-1; d_call: TRBD1; j_call: TRBJ2-2; clone_size: few; cdr3_nt: TGCGCCAGCAGCGGTACAGGGGGAGACACCGGGGAGCTGTTTTTT; cdr3_aa: CASSGTGGDTGELFF
v_call: TRBV10-3; d_call: NA; j_call: TRBJ2-7; clone_size: many; cdr3_nt: TGTGCCACCCGGACGCATCTCACCTACGAGCAGTACTTC; cdr3_aa: CATRTHLTYEQYF
v_call: TRBV28; d_call: NA; j_call: TRBJ2-7; clone_size: few; cdr3_nt: TGTGCCAGCAGTTTGTTGGACCTCGGGCACTACGAGCAGTACTTC; cdr3_aa: CASSLLDLGHYEQYF
v_call: TRBV4-2; d_call: TRBD2; j_call: TRBJ2-1; clone_size: few; cdr3_nt: TGTGCCAGCAGCCAAGAGGCTAGCGGGAGCCAGGGTGAGCAGTTCTTC; cdr3_aa: CASSQEASGSQGEQFF
v_call: TRBV12-3/TRBV12-4; d_call: NA; j_call: TRBJ1-1; clone_size: NA; cdr3_nt: TGTGCCAGCAGTCCCCCCAGGGACCCCGGCACTGAAGCTTTCTTT; cdr3_aa: CASSPPRDPGTEAFF
v_call: TRBV3-1; d_call: NA; j_call: TRBJ2-7; clone_size: few; cdr3_nt: TGTGCCAGCAGCCAAGGGTGGGGAAGCTCCTACGAGCAGTACTTC; cdr3_aa: CASSQGWGSSYEQYF
v_call: TRBV20-1; d_call: NA; j_call: TRBJ2-5; clone_size: NA; cdr3_nt: TGCAGTGCTGTGTGGACAGTCCAAGAGACCCAGTACTTC; cdr3_aa: CSAVWTVQETQYF
v_call: TRBV7-8; d_call: NA; j_call: TRBJ2-5; clone_size: NA; cdr3_nt: TGTGCCAGCAGCTTAGGTGGATGGGACAAAGAGACCCAGTACTTC; cdr3_aa: CASSLGGWDKETQYF
v_call: TRBV12-3/TRBV12-4; d_call: NA; j_call: TRBJ2-5; clone_size: many; cdr3_nt: TGTGCCAGCAGTCTGATCTTGGACCGAGAGACCCAGTACTTC; cdr3_aa: CASSLILDRETQYF
v_call: TRBV29-1; d_call: TRBD1; j_call: TRBJ1-4; clone_size: NA; cdr3_nt: TGCAGCGTTACTACCGGGACAGGGGTTGAAAAACTGTTTTTT; cdr3_aa: CSVTTGTGVEKLFF
v_call: TRBV27; d_call: TRBD2; j_call: TRBJ2-1; clone_size: few; cdr3_nt: TGTGCCAGCAGTTCCCCCGGGACTACAGACAATGAGCAGTTCTTC; cdr3_aa: CASSSPGTTDNEQFF
v_call: TRBV7-6; d_call: NA; j_call: TRBJ1-2; clone_size: few; cdr3_nt: TGTGCCAGCAGCTTAGCACCCGGGGGTTACGACTATGGCTACACCTTC; cdr3_aa: CASSLAPGGYDYGYTF
v_call: TRBV15; d_call: NA; j_call: TRBJ1-4; clone_size: many; cdr3_nt: TGTGCCACCAGAGGAGCGGGTAATCTTGGAGAAAAACTGTTTTTT; cdr3_aa: CATRGAGNLGEKLFF
v_call: TRBV2; d_call: NA; j_call: TRBJ2-3; clone_size: NA; cdr3_nt: TGTGCCAGCAGTGAAGCAAAGCCTGGCCCAGATACGCAGTATTTT; cdr3_aa: CASSEAKPGPDTQYF
v_call: TRBV6-1; d_call: NA; j_call: TRBJ2-1; clone_size: few; cdr3_nt: TGTGCCAGCAGTGAAATCAGCACTGCCAGCTCCTACAATGAGCAGTTCTTC; cdr3_aa: CASSEISTASSYNEQFF
v_call: TRBV20-1; d_call: TRBD2; j_call: TRBJ2-1; clone_size: NA; cdr3_nt: TGCAGTGCGAAAACGGGACTACAATTCAATGAGCAGTTCTTC; cdr3_aa: CSAKTGLQFNEQFF
v_call: TRBV3-1; d_call: NA; j_call: TRBJ1-6; clone_size: few; cdr3_nt: TGTGCCAGCAGCCAAGTGTGGGGGGCCCCCCTCCACTTT; cdr3_aa: CASSQVWGAPLHF
v_call: TRBV3-1; d_call: TRBD1; j_call: TRBJ1-6; clone_size: NA; cdr3_nt: TGTGCCAGCAGCCAAGACGGGACAGGGAATTCACCCCTCCACTTT; cdr3_aa: CASSQDGTGNSPLHF
v_call: TRBV10-3; d_call: TRBD2; j_call: TRBJ2-3; clone_size: many; cdr3_nt: TGTGCCATCAGTGGACTAGCGGGAGGGCAGCCAGATACGCAGTATTTT; cdr3_aa: CAISGLAGGQPDTQYF
v_call: TRBV24-1; d_call: TRBD2; j_call: TRBJ2-3; clone_size: few; cdr3_nt: TGTGCCACCAGTGATGCCGGGACTAGCGGGAAAGTTACAGATACGCAGTATTTT; cdr3_aa: CATSDAGTSGKVTDTQYF
v_call: TRBV12-3/TRBV12-4; d_call: TRBD1; j_call: TRBJ2-2; clone_size: NA; cdr3_nt: TGTACCAGCAGGGATGGGACAGGGAACACCGGGGAGCTGTTTTTT; cdr3_aa: CTSRDGTGNTGELFF
v_call: TRBV7-8; d_call: TRBD2; j_call: TRBJ2-2; clone_size: few; cdr3_nt: TGTGCCAGCAGCCCGGCAATAGCGGGAGTTACCGGGGAGCTGTTTTTT; cdr3_aa: CASSPAIAGVTGELFF
v_call: TRBV20-1; d_call: NA; j_call: TRBJ2-1; clone_size: few; cdr3_nt: TGCAGTGCTAGAGTCACTTACAATGAGCAGTTCTTC; cdr3_aa: CSARVTYNEQFF
v_call: TRBV3-1; d_call: NA; j_call: TRBJ2-1; clone_size: many; cdr3_nt: TGTGCCAGCAGCCAAGGACAAAGCGGCGCGTATGAGCAGTTCTTC; cdr3_aa: CASSQGQSGAYEQFF
v_call: TRBV29-1; d_call: TRBD1; j_call: TRBJ2-2; clone_size: NA; cdr3_nt: TGCAGCGTTAAGACAGGGGGGGACTCCGGGGAGCTGTTTTTT; cdr3_aa: CSVKTGGDSGELFF
v_call: TRBV11-2; d_call: NA; j_call: TRBJ2-1; clone_size: NA; cdr3_nt: TGTGCCAGCAGCCCAGGCGGTGGGGTTGGCGATGAGCAGTTCTTC; cdr3_aa: CASSPGGGVGDEQFF
v_call: TRBV3-1; d_call: NA; j_call: TRBJ2-1; clone_size: few; cdr3_nt: TGTGCCAGCAGCCAAGATCTCGGGGCCAGTCTCGAGTTCTTC; cdr3_aa: CASSQDLGASLEFF
v_call: TRBV7-8; d_call: NA; j_call: TRBJ2-7; clone_size: few; cdr3_nt: TGTGCCAGCAGCTTTTCCGGGAGTACCGAGCAGTACTTC; cdr3_aa: CASSFSGSTEQYF
v_call: TRBV29-1; d_call: NA; j_call: TRBJ2-7; clone_size: many; cdr3_nt: TGCAGCGTTGATCAACAGGGTAACGAGCAGTACTTC; cdr3_aa: CSVDQQGNEQYF
v_call: TRBV27; d_call: TRBD2; j_call: TRBJ2-7; clone_size: few; cdr3_nt: TGTGCCAGCATAAAGCGGGCTAGCGGGAGGATCTACGAGCAGTACTTC; cdr3_aa: CASIKRASGRIYEQYF
v_call: TRBV4-1; d_call: NA; j_call: TRBJ2-3; clone_size: few; cdr3_nt: TGCGCCAGCAGCCAAGAAATTTGGGAGAGAGGGACAGATACGCAGTATTTT; cdr3_aa: CASSQEIWERGTDTQYF
v_call: TRBV7-9; d_call: NA; j_call: TRBJ1-2; clone_size: few; cdr3_nt: TGTGCCAGCAGCGGACGAGAGACAGGAACCAACTATGGCTACACCTTC; cdr3_aa: CASSGRETGTNYGYTF
v_call: TRBV6-4; d_call: NA; j_call: TRBJ2-2; clone_size: few; cdr3_nt: TGTGCCAGCAGTGAGGACAACACCGGGGAGCTGTTTTTT; cdr3_aa: CASSEDNTGELFF
v_call: TRBV4-1; d_call: NA; j_call: TRBJ1-4; clone_size: NA; cdr3_nt: TGCGCCAGCAGCCAGGACCACGCAGGGACGAATGAAAAACTGTTTTTT; cdr3_aa: CASSQDHAGTNEKLFF
v_call: TRBV24-1; d_call: NA; j_call: TRBJ2-2; clone_size: few; cdr3_nt: TGTGCCACCAGTGATTTGAAGGAGACCGGGGAGCTGTTTTTT; cdr3_aa: CATSDLKETGELFF
v_call: TRBV5-1; d_call: NA; j_call: TRBJ2-3; clone_size: few; cdr3_nt: TGCGCCAGCAGCTTCCCTGGTGTGGGGGGGGCTGGAGATACGCAGTATTTT; cdr3_aa: CASSFPGVGGAGDTQYF
v_call: TRBV12-3/TRBV12-4; d_call: NA; j_call: TRBJ1-2; clone_size: few; cdr3_nt: TGTGCCAGCAGTTCCAGGGAGTCGGCTCATGGCTACACCTTC; cdr3_aa: CASSSRESAHGYTF
v_call: TRBV3-1; d_call: NA; j_call: TRBJ2-5; clone_size: NA; cdr3_nt: TGTGCCAGCAGCCACACTTACCGGGACCCCCAAGAGACCCAGTACTTC; cdr3_aa: CASSHTYRDPQETQYF
v_call: TRBV11-2; d_call: TRBD1; j_call: TRBJ1-1; clone_size: NA; cdr3_nt: TGTGCCAGCAGCTTCCAAGGACAGGTAACTGAAGCTTTCTTT; cdr3_aa: CASSFQGQVTEAFF
v_call: TRBV6-2/TRBV6-3; d_call: NA; j_call: TRBJ2-2; clone_size: many; cdr3_nt: TGTGCCAGCACTTCGGACCCCGCCGGCGGGGAGCTGTTTTTT; cdr3_aa: CASTSDPAGGELFF
v_call: TRBV29-1; d_call: NA; j_call: TRBJ2-3; clone_size: many; cdr3_nt: TGCAGCGTTGTTGGAAAGGGCTATTCCACAGATACGCAGTATTTT; cdr3_aa: CSVVGKGYSTDTQYF
v_call: TRBV7-6; d_call: NA; j_call: TRBJ2-1; clone_size: few; cdr3_nt: TGTGCCAGCAGCTCCGCCGGTAAGGACCACAATGAGCAGTTCTTC; cdr3_aa: CASSSAGKDHNEQFF
v_call: TRBV5-1; d_call: TRBD1; j_call: TRBJ2-1; clone_size: few; cdr3_nt: TGCGCCAGCAGCTTGGATCCGGGACAGGGGTACAATGAGCAGTTCTTC; cdr3_aa: CASSLDPGQGYNEQFF
v_call: TRBV5-1; d_call: NA; j_call: TRBJ2-2; clone_size: many; cdr3_nt: TGCGCCAGCAGCTTCTCCCAGGGCACCGGGGAGCTGTTTTTT; cdr3_aa: CASSFSQGTGELFF
v_call: TRBV3-1; d_call: NA; j_call: TRBJ2-7; clone_size: NA; cdr3_nt: TGTGCCAGCAGCCCCTGGGGTTCACCAACGAGCTCCTACGAGCAGTACTTC; cdr3_aa: CASSPWGSPTSSYEQYF
v_call: TRBV29-1; d_call: TRBD2; j_call: TRBJ2-1; clone_size: few; cdr3_nt: TGCAGCGTTGAAGTGGGTAGCGGGGGGGCGTACAATGAGCAGTTCTTC; cdr3_aa: CSVEVGSGGAYNEQFF
v_call: TRBV5-6; d_call: NA; j_call: TRBJ2-1; clone_size: few; cdr3_nt: TGTGCCAGCAGCCAAGTAAAAAATGAGCAGTTCTTC; cdr3_aa: CASSQVKNEQFF
v_call: TRBV12-3/TRBV12-4; d_call: TRBD2; j_call: TRBJ2-1; clone_size: many; cdr3_nt: TGTGCCACCCCGACTAGCCGCAATGAGCAGTTCTTC; cdr3_aa: CATPTSRNEQFF